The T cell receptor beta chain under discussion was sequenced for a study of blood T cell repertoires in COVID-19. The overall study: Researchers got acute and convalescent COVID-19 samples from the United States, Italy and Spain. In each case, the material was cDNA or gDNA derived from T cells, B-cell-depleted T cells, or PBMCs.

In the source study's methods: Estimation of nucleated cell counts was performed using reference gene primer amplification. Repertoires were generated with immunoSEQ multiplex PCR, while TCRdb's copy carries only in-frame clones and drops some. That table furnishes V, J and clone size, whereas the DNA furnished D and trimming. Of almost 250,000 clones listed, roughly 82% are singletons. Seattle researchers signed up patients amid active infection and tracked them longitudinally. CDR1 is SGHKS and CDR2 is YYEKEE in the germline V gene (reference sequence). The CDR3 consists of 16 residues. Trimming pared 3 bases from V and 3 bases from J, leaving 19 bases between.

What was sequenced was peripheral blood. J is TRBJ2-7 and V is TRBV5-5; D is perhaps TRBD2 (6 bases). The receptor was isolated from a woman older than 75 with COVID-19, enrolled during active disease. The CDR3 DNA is TGTGCCAGCAGCTCGGTGGAGGGAGGAGATATCTACGAGCAGTACTTC. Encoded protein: CASSSVEGGDIYEQYF.